This is a list of T cell receptor beta chains from one sample in a study of PD-L1 blockade in urothelial cancer. Clones were sequenced by immunoSEQ multiplex PCR, and TCRdb holds only the in-frame ones, with some missing. Counted here are 100,000 to 150,000 clones, approximately 84% occurring once; the ten biggest clones make up about 2.9%. The specimen comprised PBMCs, sampled around atezolizumab (anti-PD-L1) treatment. These receptor sequences come from a man aged 50-59 years with urothelial cancer. Both conserved end residues are part of each CDR3.

V	J	CDR3
TRBV5-1	TRBJ1-1	CATQRDPGTEAFF
TRBV28	TRBJ1-1	CASSAPHSGSTEAFF
TRBV6-5	TRBJ2-6	CASRRVGANVLTF
TRBV7-9	TRBJ2-4	CASSPDGGAKNIQYF
TRBV7-9	TRBJ1-5	CASSLDGVANQPQHF
TRBV10-2	TRBJ1-1	CASSATANTEAFF
TRBV27	TRBJ2-2	CASSSTPGLAGAVSGELFF
TRBV28	TRBJ2-2	CASRSPRRNTGELFF
TRBV6-1	TRBJ2-3	CASNLGSGTDTQYF
TRBV5-1	TRBJ1-5	CASSTGSDNQPQHF
TRBV28	TRBJ2-7	CASSRGGSLFYEQYF
TRBV7-3	TRBJ2-3	CASSPSGGSTDTQYF
TRBV7-9	TRBJ1-3	CASSAPGQSSASGNTIYF
TRBV4-1	TRBJ1-1	CASSRGRPGDTEAFF
TRBV28	TRBJ1-1	CASWEGEAFF
TRBV5-1	TRBJ2-1	CASSFSSASSYNEQFF
TRBV10-3	TRBJ1-4	CAVRLPSRPNEKLFF
TRBV30	TRBJ1-6	CAGQGAGRNSPLHF
TRBV11-1	TRBJ1-1	CASSLRGNEAFF
TRBV29-1	TRBJ2-2	CSGSSGRVGTGELFF
TRBV5-1	TRBJ2-1	CASSSGEPYNEQFF
TRBV5-1	TRBJ2-7	CASSSPAGAGGIIYEQYF
TRBV7-2	TRBJ2-5	CASSITSGGNQETQYF
TRBV6-1	TRBJ2-5	CASTESTDQETQYF
TRBV4-1	TRBJ2-7	CASSQDPSGKGYEQYF
TRBV28	TRBJ2-3	CASSSWTSSSTDTQYF
TRBV5-4	TRBJ2-1	CASSLTGGYEQFF
TRBV7-2	TRBJ1-1	CASSLSVGVNTEAFF
TRBV4-2	TRBJ2-7	CASSQEPRGSSYEQYF
TRBV7-9	TRBJ2-1	CASSLVGRSHEQFF
TRBV11-2	TRBJ1-4	CASSLSTAGGTNEKLFF
TRBV6-5	TRBJ2-7	CASSYKGQSYEQYF
TRBV27	TRBJ2-7	CASSLDPGGAYEQYF
TRBV6-6	TRBJ1-3	CASSIRGGWSGNTIYF
TRBV27	TRBJ2-1	CASSLSAGLAEQFF
TRBV7-2	TRBJ2-7	CASSLEVQGAYEQYF
TRBV18	TRBJ2-7	CASSPGTSGTHEQYF
TRBV27	TRBJ1-4	CASSLQATNEKLFF
TRBV6-1	TRBJ1-5	CASSESRGQPQHF
TRBV5-4	TRBJ2-1	CASSPKPPGSYNEQFF
TRBV5-1	TRBJ1-4	CASSAGQGVREKLFF
TRBV14	TRBJ2-1	CASSHGLPVNEQFF
TRBV27	TRBJ2-3	CASSRSGIPTDTQYF
TRBV9	TRBJ2-1	CASSVTGTSGPYNHNEQFF
TRBV4-2	TRBJ2-5	CASSQEKGGGSGETQYF
TRBV2	TRBJ2-7	CASSGDSALYEQYF
TRBV29-1	TRBJ1-2	CSVAPGTGENGYTF
TRBV28	TRBJ2-2	CASSLDRGHSTGELFF
TRBV28	TRBJ1-6	CASTTSDGTGRGLMNSPLHF
TRBV19	TRBJ2-5	CASDRAYQETQYF
TRBV30	TRBJ1-5	CAWGTGVNQPQHF
TRBV7-6	TRBJ2-1	CASSHSAGGGNEQFF
TRBV28	TRBJ1-6	CASTAGRGNSPLHF